The present T cell receptor (beta chain) was sequenced within a study of regulatory dendritic cells for organ transplantation. Study-level results: Memory CD8+ clonal expansion seemed more limited with regulatory than mature dendritic cells. Memory CD8+ T cells were the most oligoclonal; naive cells were highly diverse.

CDR3 length: 16 amino acids. CDR1 and CDR2 from the germline V gene are SGHVS and FNYEAQ. J lost 4 bases, V lost 5 bases, and 11 bases had no gene match. This clone was seen only a few times. Its antigen remains unidentified. Allogeneic regulatory or mature dendritic cells were co-cultured for less than six days with CFSE-labeled sorted T cells at 1:10. TCRdb keeps only in-frame clones here, not all; method: immunoSEQ multiplex PCR. The sample includes under 15,000 clones, about 60% of them seen just once. This rearrangement joins TRBV7-6 to TRBJ2-1, with 7 bases fitting TRBD1. The clonotype was recovered from a human donor in good health. Sequenced sample: naive CD8+ T cells from blood cultured with dendritic cells. Subset in this sample: CD45RA+ naive T cells. As DNA, the CDR3 is TGTGCCAGCAGCCTGTTCGGACAGGATCTATACAATGAGCAGTTCTTC. Translated, it gives CASSLFGQDLYNEQFF.